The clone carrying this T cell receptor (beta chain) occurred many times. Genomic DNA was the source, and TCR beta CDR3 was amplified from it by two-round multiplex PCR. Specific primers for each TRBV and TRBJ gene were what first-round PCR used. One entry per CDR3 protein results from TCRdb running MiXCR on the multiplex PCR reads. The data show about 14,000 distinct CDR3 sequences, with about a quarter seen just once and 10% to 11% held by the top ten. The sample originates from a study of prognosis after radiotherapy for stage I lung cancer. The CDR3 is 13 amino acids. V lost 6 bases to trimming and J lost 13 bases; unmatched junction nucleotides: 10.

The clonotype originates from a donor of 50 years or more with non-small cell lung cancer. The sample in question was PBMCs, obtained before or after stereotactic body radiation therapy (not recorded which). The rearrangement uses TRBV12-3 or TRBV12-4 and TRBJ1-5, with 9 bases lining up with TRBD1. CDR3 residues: CASSASSGTGQHF. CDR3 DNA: TGTGCCAGCAGCGCAAGCTCCGGGACAGGGCAGCATTTT.